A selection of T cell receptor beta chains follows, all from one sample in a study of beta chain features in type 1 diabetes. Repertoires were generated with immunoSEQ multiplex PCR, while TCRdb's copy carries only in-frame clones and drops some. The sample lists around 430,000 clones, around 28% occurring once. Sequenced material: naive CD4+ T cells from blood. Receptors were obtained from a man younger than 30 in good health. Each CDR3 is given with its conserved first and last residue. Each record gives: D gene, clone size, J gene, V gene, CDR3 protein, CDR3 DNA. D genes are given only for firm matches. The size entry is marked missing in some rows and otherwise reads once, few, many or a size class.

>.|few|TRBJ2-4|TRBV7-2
CASSLATGLDIQYF
TGTGCCAGCAGCTTAGCGACAGGCCTGGACATTCAGTACTTC
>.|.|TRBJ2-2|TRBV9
CASSVSGSGATGELFF
TGTGCCAGCAGCGTTTCCGGCTCAGGGGCCACCGGGGAGCTGTTTTTT
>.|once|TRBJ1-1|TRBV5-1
CASSLADGPMNTEAFF
TGCGCCAGCAGCTTGGCGGACGGACCGATGAACACTGAAGCTTTCTTT
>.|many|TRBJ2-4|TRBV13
CASSLDGWPHF
TGTGCCAGCAGCTTAGACGGGTGGCCACACTTC
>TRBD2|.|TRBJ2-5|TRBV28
CASRWGGGEETQYF
TGTGCCAGCAGATGGGGCGGGGGAGAAGAGACCCAGTACTTC
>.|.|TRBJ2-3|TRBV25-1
CASSDPSIADTQYF
TGTGCCAGCAGCGACCCGAGCATCGCAGATACGCAGTATTTT
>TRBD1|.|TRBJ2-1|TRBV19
CASSTGTALRDEQFF
TGTGCCAGTAGTACCGGGACAGCCTTAAGGGATGAGCAGTTCTTC
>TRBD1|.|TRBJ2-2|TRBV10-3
CAISTGENTGELFF
TGTGCCATCAGTACAGGGGAAAACACCGGGGAGCTGTTTTTT
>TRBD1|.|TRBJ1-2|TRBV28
CASSVQGKLVYTF
TGTGCCAGCAGCGTACAGGGGAAGTTAGTCTACACCTTC
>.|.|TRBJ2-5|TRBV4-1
CASSQGQLQETQYF
TGCGCCAGCAGCCAAGGACAGCTCCAAGAGACCCAGTACTTC
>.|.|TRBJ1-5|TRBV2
CASSRDGISNQPQHF
TGTGCCAGCAGTCGAGACGGAATTAGCAATCAGCCCCAGCATTTT
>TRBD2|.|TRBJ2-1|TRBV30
CAWRTSGSYGDNEQFF
TGTGCCTGGCGAACTAGCGGGTCCTACGGAGACAATGAGCAGTTCTTC
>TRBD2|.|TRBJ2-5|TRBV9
CASSVGATSGTQYF
TGTGCCAGCAGCGTAGGCGCGACTAGCGGGACCCAGTACTTC
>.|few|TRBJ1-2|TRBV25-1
CASSEQGFYGYTF
TGTGCCAGCAGTGAACAGGGATTCTATGGCTACACCTTC
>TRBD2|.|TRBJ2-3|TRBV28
CASSPDLAGATDTQYF
TGTGCCAGCAGTCCCGATCTAGCGGGAGCAACAGATACGCAGTATTTT
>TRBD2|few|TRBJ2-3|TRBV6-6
CASKTSGTSTDTQYF
TGTGCCAGCAAAACTAGCGGCACCAGCACAGATACGCAGTATTTT
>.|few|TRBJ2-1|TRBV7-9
CASSLLLGSYNEQFF
TGTGCCAGCAGCTTGCTCTTGGGCTCCTACAATGAGCAGTTCTTC
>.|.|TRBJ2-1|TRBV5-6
CASSTIDRYQQFF
TGTGCCAGCAGCACGATCGACAGGTATCAGCAGTTCTTC
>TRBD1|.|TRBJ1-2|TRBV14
CASSQGGTDPQAF
TGTGCCAGCAGCCAAGGTGGGACAGATCCTCAGGCCTTC
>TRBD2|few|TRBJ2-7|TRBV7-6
CASSLSGNEQYF
TGTGCCAGCAGCCTCAGCGGGAACGAGCAGTACTTC
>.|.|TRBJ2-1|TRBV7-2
CASSLAGVSSYNEQFF
TGTGCCAGCAGCTTAGCGGGCGTTAGCTCCTACAATGAGCAGTTCTTC
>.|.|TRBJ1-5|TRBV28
CASSLSTQPQHF
TGTGCCAGCAGTTTATCAACTCAGCCCCAGCATTTT
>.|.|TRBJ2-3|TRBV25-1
CASSDSAPDTQYF
TGTGCCAGCAGTGATTCTGCCCCAGATACGCAGTATTTT
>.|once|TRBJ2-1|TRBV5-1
CASSFGYTSYNEQFF
TGCGCCAGCAGCTTTGGGTATACCTCCTACAATGAGCAGTTCTTC
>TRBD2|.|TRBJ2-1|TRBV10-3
CATKGGGSFSNEQFF
TGTGCCACTAAAGGTGGCGGGAGCTTTAGCAATGAGCAGTTCTTC